These 26 T cell receptor beta chains originate from one sample sequenced in a study of cytomegalovirus exposure and HLA in healthy donors. Researchers ran the PCR with 60 Vbeta and 13 Jbeta primers. Profiled with immunoSEQ multiplex PCR; TCRdb holds only in-frame clones, not every one. The data hold about 130,000 clones, with around two thirds observed a single time. The specimen was PBMCs. Receptor source: a human donor in good health.

CDR3 DNA: TGTGCCAGCAGTTACACCCCACAACAGAACACTGAAGCTTTCTTT. Translated: CASSYTPQQNTEAFF. The V and J genes are TRBV6-5 and TRBJ1-1; D gene ambiguous. CDR3 length: 15 amino acids. Germline V gives CDR1 MNHEY, CDR2 SVGAGI. Trimming removed 2 bases from V and 1 base from J, with 11 bases in between.

This clone was detected a few times. This rearrangement joins TRBV25-1 to TRBJ1-1; possible D gene TRBD1, 5 bases. V lost 4 bases and J lost 6, with 18 bases in between. CDR3 length equals 15 residues. Germline V CDR1 and CDR2: MGHDK, SYGVNS. The CDR3 region has the DNA TGTGCCAGCAGTGCGCAACAGGCCCTGGCGGCTGAAGCTTTCTTT. Translation: CASSAQQALAAEAFF.

The chain couples TRBV7-8 to TRBJ2-5; 9 bases fit TRBD2. This CDR3 spans 17 amino acids. V shed 1 base, J shed 5 bases, and the junction held 11 bases outside the gene matches. From germline, CDR1 is SGHVS and CDR2 FQNEAQ. The CDR3 sequence is CASSLVVAGAAGETQYF. The CDR3 DNA reads TGTGCCAGCAGCTTAGTAGTAGCGGGAGCAGCCGGGGAGACCCAGTACTTC.

This clone was seen a single time. The gene calls are TRBV4-3 and TRBJ1-6, with a weak D call TRBD1 (6 bases). The CDR3 extends over 14 amino acids. V lost 4 bases, J lost 10 bases, and 14 bases lay in between. Germline V gene data show CDR1 as LGHNA and CDR2 as YSLEER. In nucleotides, the CDR3 is TGCGCCAGCAGCCGACGGACAGTTGAATCACCCCTCCACTTT. This codes for CASSRRTVESPLHF.

This rearrangement joins TRBV6-6 to TRBJ1-3; a possible D gene is TRBD1 (5 bases). Germline V CDR1 and CDR2: MNHNY, SVGAGI (reference sequence). The V end lost 7 bases, the J end lost 8 bases, and 24 bases lay between the germline ends. This CDR3 region has 16 residues. CDR3 sequence reads: CASTDRGVALGHTIYF. CDR3 DNA: TGTGCCAGCACTGACCGGGGGGTGGCATTGGGGCACACCATATATTTT.

Points on this clone: Its ends do not fully match the called genes, so a read error is possible. The chain joins TRBV4-3 to TRBJ2-7, with TRBD2 matching 11 bases. The germline V gene encodes CDR1 LGHNA and CDR2 YSLEER. The CDR3 runs to 18 residues. This chain's CDR3 is CAGSQEGLAGGLSYEQYF. In DNA form, the CDR3 reads TGCGCCGGCAGCCAAGAAGGGTTAGCGGGAGGGCTCTCCTACGAGCAGTACTTC.

This clone was detected once. The J gene is TRBJ2-5, the V gene TRBV27; D gene ambiguous. The J call may not be correct, given that the DNA end is closer to TRBJ2-7. CDR3 size: 14 residues. CDR1 and CDR2 (germline): MNHEY, SMNVEV (reference sequence). In DNA, the CDR3 is TGTGCCAGCAGTTCCCTCGCGTTCTCCTACGAGCAGTACTTC. The encoded protein is CASSSLAFSYEQYF.

The CDR3 sequence is CAWSVQGLSEKLFF. The CDR3 bases are TGTGCCTGGAGTGTACAGGGGCTGAGTGAAAAACTGTTTTTT. The chain carries TRBV30 and TRBJ1-4; 7 positions match TRBD1. V lost 0 bases to trimming and J lost 7 bases; unmatched junction nucleotides: 5. The CDR3 has 14 residues. CDR1 is GTSNPN, CDR2 SVGIG, per germline (reference sequence).

The rearrangement links TRBV13 to TRBJ2-7, with D uncertain. V shed 1 base and J shed 6 bases, with 10 bases lying between them. CDR3 size: 13 residues. Germline values: CDR1 PRHDT, CDR2 FYEKMQ (reference sequence). CDR3 bases: TGTGCCAGCAGCTTAGCTTTAGTTGGCGAGCAGTACTTC. It yields the protein CASSLALVGEQYF.

This chain connects TRBV27 to TRBJ2-3; 9 bases are a match to TRBD2. The ends lost 6 bases at V and 6 bases at J; junction bases unmatched: 10. Germline loops: CDR1 MNHEY, CDR2 SMNVEV (reference sequence). This CDR3 contains 15 residues. CDR3 amino acids: CASSPRRGGLDTQYF. As DNA, the CDR3 is TGTGCCAGCAGCCCTCGGCGGGGGGGCCTCGATACGCAGTATTTT.

This clone appeared once. The chain combines TRBV10-3 with TRBJ2-2; D is ambiguous. This CDR3 is 12 amino acids long. The V and J ends lost 7 bases and 4 bases respectively, with 7 bases between them. Germline-derived CDR1 and CDR2 are ENHRY and SYGVKD. CDR3 nucleotide sequence: TGTGCCATCAATACGGGCACCGGGGAGCTGTTTTTT. Amino acid sequence: CAINTGTGELFF.

The gene calls are TRBV11-2 and TRBJ2-1; D remains unclear. From germline, CDR1 is SGHAT and CDR2 FQNNGV. Trimming took off 1 base at V and 7 bases at J, with 5 bases between the two ends. The CDR3 spans 12 residues. This CDR3 reads CASSLGRNEQFF. Written as DNA, the CDR3 is TGTGCCAGCAGCTTAGGCAGGAATGAGCAGTTCTTC.

V and J are TRBV7-2 and TRBJ1-1, with TRBD1 identical over 12 bases. The CDR3 has 14 amino acids. In germline, CDR1 is SGHTA, CDR2 FQGNSA. V dropped 5 bases and J dropped 8; count of bases not matched to a gene: 6. This CDR3 reads CASSAPGQGAEAFF. Written as DNA, the CDR3 is TGTGCCAGCAGCGCTCCGGGACAGGGGGCCGAAGCTTTCTTT.

V and J are TRBV5-6 and TRBJ2-5; TRBD2 matches 9 bases. CDR1 SGHDT and CDR2 YYEEEE come from the germline V gene. V lost 2 bases to trimming and J lost 5 bases; unmatched junction nucleotides: 10. The CDR3 runs 16 residues. The CDR3 loop reads CASSFPAGGLLETQYF. The DNA of the CDR3 is TGTGCCAGCAGCTTCCCAGCGGGAGGTTTATTGGAGACCCAGTACTTC.

The CDR3: CASRPGTGNTEAFF. In DNA form, the CDR3 reads TGTGCCAGCAGACCCGGGACAGGGAACACTGAAGCTTTCTTT. J is TRBJ1-1 and V is TRBV6-1; 8 positions match TRBD1. The CDR3 runs to 14 residues. Germline CDR1 reads MNHNS; CDR2 reads SASEGT. Trimming at V came to 6 bases and at J to 1 base, leaving 4 bases not matched to a gene.

The V call is TRBV18, the J call TRBJ2-3, with D hard to call. Germline values: CDR1 KGHSH, CDR2 LQKENI. The CDR3 is 15 amino acids. Trimming cost V 3 bases and J 0 bases, with 10 bases left between them. In DNA form, the CDR3 reads TGTGCCAGCTCACCGGTAGCACCAAGCACAGATACGCAGTATTTT. Protein product: CASSPVAPSTDTQYF.

The rearrangement joins TRBV7-3 to TRBJ1-2; 7 bases are a match to TRBD1. The CDR3 has 13 residues. Germline V gene sequence: CDR1 SGHTA, CDR2 FQGTGA. J was trimmed by 5 bases and V by 5 bases; bases with no gene match: 5. The CDR3 spells CASSPDRSYGYTF. The CDR3 region has the DNA TGTGCCAGCAGCCCGGACAGGTCATATGGCTACACCTTC.

This chain connects TRBV11-1 to TRBJ2-5, with D possibly matching TRBD2 (6 bases). Germline values: CDR1 SGHAT, CDR2 FQDESV (reference sequence). Trimming shortened V by 5 bases and J by 5 bases, and 15 bases separated the two germline ends. The CDR3 is 14 residues long. Here the CDR3 reads CASSPRKGRETQYF. The CDR3 nucleotides are TGTGCCAGCAGCCCCCGCAAGGGGAGGGAGACCCAGTACTTC.

The chain is built from TRBV7-2 and TRBJ2-2; 12 nucleotides line up with TRBD2. This CDR3 has 17 residues. The germline V gene has CDR1 SGHTA and CDR2 FQGNSA. V lost 0 bases, J lost 8 bases, and 7 bases stayed unmatched. CDR3 loop: CASSLALAGGPGGELFF. The CDR3, as DNA: TGTGCCAGCAGCTTAGCGCTAGCGGGGGGGCCGGGAGGGGAGCTGTTTTTT. The variable domain in full, completed from reference TRBV7-2 and TRBJ2-2, reads GAGVSQSPSNKVTEKGKDVELRCDPISGHTALYWYRQSLGQGLEFLIYFQGNSAPDKSGLPSDRFSAERTGGSVSTLTIQRTQQEDSAVYLCASSLALAGGPGGELFFGEGSRLTVL.

V gene TRBV29-1 combines with J gene TRBJ2-7, with 10 positions matching TRBD1. Germline assignment: CDR1 SQVTM and CDR2 ANQGSEA. The CDR3 is 14 residues long. With V trimmed by 6 bases and J by 1 base, 6 bases remained unmatched. The CDR3 sequence: CSVATGGASYEQYF. For the CDR3, the DNA is TGCAGCGTCGCGACAGGGGGCGCGTCCTACGAGCAGTACTTC.

CDR3 sequence reads: CASSDGGADGANVLTF. CDR3 coding DNA: TGTGCCAGCAGTGACGGGGGGGCGGATGGGGCCAACGTCCTGACTTTC. This sequence joins TRBV6-4 and TRBJ2-6, with D perhaps TRBD2 (7 bases). This CDR3 is 16 amino acids long. V was shortened by 2 bases and J by 3 bases, with 11 bases between the two germline ends. CDR1 is MRHNA and CDR2 is SNTAGT in the germline V gene.

The chain employs TRBV10-3 and TRBJ2-5, with 7 bases identical to TRBD1. The J call is uncertain, as TRBJ2-7 better fits the DNA end. The germline gives CDR1 ENHRY, CDR2 SYGVKD. The CDR3 is 13 amino acids. The CDR3 region is CATGLTGNYEQYF. The CDR3 DNA reads as TGTGCCACTGGATTGACAGGGAACTACGAGCAGTACTTC.

This clone was detected a few times. This chain uses TRBV4-3 with TRBJ2-5, with TRBD2 as a possible D gene (5 bases). The CDR3 is made up of 14 amino acids. CDR1 is LGHNA and CDR2 is YSLEER in the germline V gene. V lost 1 base and J 10 bases, leaving 16 bases between the germline ends. The CDR3 DNA reads TGCGCCAGCAGCCAAGGGGTTCGTGATGAGGGCCAGTACTTC. Its translation is CASSQGVRDEGQYF.

The chain has TRBV5-1 and TRBJ1-3; a weak D match, TRBD1 (6 bases). The ends were cut back, 3 bases at V and 4 bases at J, with 14 bases in the middle. Germline CDR1 reads SGHRS; CDR2 reads YFSETQ. The CDR3 is 15 amino acids. CDR3 loop: CASSSGGAEGNTIYF. The CDR3 coding sequence is TGCGCCAGCAGCTCCGGGGGGGCAGAGGGAAACACCATATATTTT. The full variable domain, rest sourced from reference TRBV5-1 and TRBJ1-3, is KAGVTQTPRYLIKTRGQQVTLSCSPISGHRSVSWYQQTPGQGLQFLFEYFSETQRNKGNFPGRFSGRQFSNSRSEMNVSTLELGDSALYLCASSSGGAEGNTIYFGEGSWLTVV.

The DNA of the CDR3 is TGTGCCAGCAGTTACTCTCGACAGGTGGAGTCTTTCTTT. It specifies CASSYSRQVESFF. The chain employs TRBV6-5 and TRBJ1-1; possibly TRBD1 for D (6 bases). Trimming took off 0 bases at V and 12 bases at J, with 14 bases between the two ends. The CDR3 covers 13 residues. CDR1 and CDR2 from the germline V gene are MNHEY and SVGAGI.

The chain joins TRBV10-1 to TRBJ2-7; D is perhaps TRBD1 (6 bases). This CDR3 has 17 amino acids. The V gene lost 5 bases and the J gene lost 4 bases, with 24 bases spanning the gap. Germline V gene lookup returns CDR1 WNHNN and CDR2 SYGVQD (reference sequence). CDR3 nucleotides: TGCGCCAGCAGTAAGAGTCAGGGGAAGGTCTGGTATTACGAGCAGTACTTC. It translates to CASSKSQGKVWYYEQYF.